This TCR beta chain was captured in a study of response to subunit inactivated influenza vaccine. Study outcomes and limitations: Authors suggested few new T cells are recruited by each seasonal influenza vaccination.

TCRdb passed the RT-PCR reads through MiXCR, listing each CDR3 protein once. The sample lists 860,000 or so distinct CDR3 sequences; less than 25% were seen once. Concerning this clonotype: The target antigen is unknown.

J was trimmed by 7 bases and V by 8 bases; bases with no gene match: 2. The CDR3 covers 13 residues. Germline CDR1 is MNHEY and CDR2 is SMNVEV (reference sequence). The input for sequencing was PBMCs from blood, taken 5 days after vaccination. The chain has TRBV27 and TRBJ2-1; 13 nucleotides agree with TRBD2. The sequence was collected from a man in his fifties or sixties who received an inactivated influenza vaccine. The CDR3 nucleotides read TGTGCCAGCGGACTAGCGGGAGATAATGAGCAGTTCTTC. Its protein is CASGLAGDNEQFF.